Shown below are 30 T cell receptor beta chains from a single sample sequenced in a study of OX40 agonist ivuxolimab in advanced cancers. Some clones are missing from TCRdb's copy, which holds only in-frame ones; the method was immunoSEQ multiplex PCR. The sample carries 50,000 to 70,000 clones, approximately 80% recorded once. This specimen consisted of CD4+ or CD8+ T cells sorted from blood, obtained in a trial of the OX40 agonist ivuxolimab. These receptors all stem from an adult with an advanced solid tumor such as melanoma, head and neck, liver or kidney cancer.

The gene calls are TRBV4-1 and TRBJ2-1, with TRBD1 matching over 11 bases. CDR3 length equals 17 residues. V was clipped by 0 bases and J by 8 bases; unmatched bases: 9. Germline V lookup: CDR1 MGHRA, CDR2 YSYEKL. In DNA, the CDR3 is TGCGCCAGCAGCCAAGATTCGTGGACAGGGGGCATGCATGAGCAGTTCTTC. It specifies CASSQDSWTGGMHEQFF.

The chain recombines TRBV7-9 with TRBJ2-3, with 10 bases matching TRBD2. Germline V gene sequence: CDR1 SEHNR, CDR2 FQNEAQ (reference sequence). The V gene end was trimmed by 5 bases and the J gene end by 2 bases; junction bases not matched to a gene: 4. CDR3 length equals 15 residues. This CDR3 reads CASSLGLADTDTQYF. CDR3 nucleotides: TGTGCCAGCAGCCTCGGACTAGCGGACACAGATACGCAGTATTTT.

The V gene is TRBV5-1, the J gene TRBJ2-7; 10 bases line up with TRBD1. Germline lookup yields CDR1 SGHRS and CDR2 YFSETQ. The J segment lost 6 bases and the V segment lost 0 bases, leaving 3 bases of the junction unmatched. The CDR3 runs 14 residues. CDR3 nucleotide sequence: TGCGCCAGCAGCTTGGAAGGACAGGGGGTCGAGCAGTACTTC. Protein: CASSLEGQGVEQYF.

V gene TRBV19 combines with J gene TRBJ2-2; D gene uncertain. The germline gives CDR1 LNHDA, CDR2 SQIVND (reference sequence). Trimming took 5 bases from V and 4 from J, leaving 8 bases between them. The CDR3 consists of 13 residues. In nucleotides, the CDR3 is TGTGCCAGTAGTCGTTCGGCCACCGGGGAGCTGTTTTTT. This codes for CASSRSATGELFF. The full variable domain, its missing parts supplied by reference TRBV19 and TRBJ2-2, is DGGITQSPKYLFRKEGQNVTLSCEQNLNHDAMYWYRQDPGQGLRLIYYSQIVNDFQKGDIAEGYSVSREKKESFPLTVTSAQKNPTAFYLCASSRSATGELFFGEGSRLTVL.

V usage is TRBV6-6 and J usage is TRBJ2-7; 11 nucleotides line up with TRBD1. Per the germline V gene, CDR1 is MNHNY and CDR2 is SVGAGI (reference sequence). Germline trimming cut 1 base from V and 6 bases from J; bases unmatched to any gene: 2. The CDR3 contains 14 residues. CDR3 in DNA: TGTGCCAGCAGTTACTGGACAGGGGGCGCCGAGCAGTACTTC. Encoded protein: CASSYWTGGAEQYF.

The V and J genes are TRBV11-2 and TRBJ2-7; D assignment may be TRBD1 or TRBD2 (5 bases each). The CDR3 totals 16 residues. Trimming took off 5 bases at V and 5 bases at J, with 22 bases between the two ends. The germline CDR1 and CDR2 sequences are SGHAT and FQNNGV. CDR3 loop: CASSPWGVGLRNEQYF. CDR3 sequence (DNA): TGTGCCAGCAGCCCCTGGGGAGTGGGGCTTCGGAACGAGCAGTACTTC.

This chain's CDR3 is CASSPLAIAKNIQYF. The CDR3 coding sequence is TGTGCCAGCAGTCCCCTAGCTATCGCCAAAAACATTCAGTACTTC. This chain links TRBV6-5 with TRBJ2-4; possibly TRBD2 for D (5 bases). Germline CDR1 and CDR2: MNHEY and SVGAGI. The CDR3 totals 15 residues. Trimming left V 5 bases short and J 1 base short, with 12 bases between.

The chain recombines TRBV28 with TRBJ2-5; 8 bases match TRBD2. The J call is in doubt because the DNA end fits TRBJ2-7 better. The CDR3 loop spans 13 amino acids. From germline, CDR1 is MDHEN and CDR2 SYDVKM. CDR3 sequence reads: CATNPPGGYEQYF. The CDR3 bases are TGTGCCACCAACCCCCCGGGAGGGTACGAGCAGTACTTC.

This chain uses TRBV30 with TRBJ2-1; 8 positions match TRBD2. The CDR3 length is 13 residues. Trimming cost V 2 bases and J 6 bases; bases outside gene matches: 3. CDR1 GTSNPN and CDR2 SVGIG come from the germline V gene (reference sequence). The CDR3 DNA sequence: TGTGCCTGGAGTCGGACTAGCCCCAATGAGCAGTTCTTC. The encoded protein is CAWSRTSPNEQFF. The full variable domain, with the rest looked up from reference TRBV30 and TRBJ2-1, is SQTIHQWPATLVQPVGSPLSLECTVEGTSNPNLYWYRQAAGRGLQLLFYSVGIGQISSEVPQNLSASRPQDRQFILSSKKLLLSDSGFYLCAWSRTSPNEQFFGPGTRLTVL.

The rearrangement uses TRBV7-8 and TRBJ2-1, with a tentative D call TRBD2 (7 bases). The germline gives CDR1 SGHVS, CDR2 FQNEAQ. The CDR3 sequence is 16 residues long. The V gene lost 5 bases and the J gene lost 1 base, with 15 bases spanning the gap. The CDR3 coding sequence is TGTGCCAGCAGCCTAGTGGGGAGGGGGTCCTACAATGAGCAGTTCTTC. Translating gives CASSLVGRGSYNEQFF.

The chain employs TRBV27 and TRBJ2-7, with D maybe TRBD1 (5 bases). Germline V gives CDR1 MNHEY, CDR2 SMNVEV (reference sequence). The CDR3 totals 15 residues. V was cut by 5 bases and J by 0 bases, with 14 bases left in between. CDR3 loop: CASSVDREYSYEQYF. The CDR3 bases are TGTGCCAGCAGTGTAGACAGAGAATACTCCTACGAGCAGTACTTC.

The chain joins TRBV7-8 to TRBJ1-2; TRBD1 might be the D (5 bases). CDR1 is SGHVS and CDR2 is FQNEAQ in the germline V gene. V was pared by 4 bases and J by 7 bases, with 16 bases between. This CDR3 spans 14 amino acids. The CDR3 coding sequence is TGTGCCAGCAGCTCTACCAGGGCTAGGCGTGGCTACACCTTC. Protein product: CASSSTRARRGYTF.

The genes are TRBV27 and TRBJ2-7; TRBD1 agrees at 9 bases. This CDR3 is built from 15 residues. Germline assignment: CDR1 MNHEY and CDR2 SMNVEV (reference sequence). V shed 4 bases and J 4 bases; nucleotides not matched to a gene: 8. CDR3 sequence reads: CASSSSGTGYYEQYF. The CDR3 coding sequence is TGTGCCAGCAGTTCGTCCGGGACAGGGTATTACGAGCAGTACTTC.

The chain combines TRBV21-1 with TRBJ2-3; the table's D gene call, TRBD2, was not cross checked with the DNA. TRBV21-1 constitutes a pseudogene. The CDR3 is made up of 16 amino acids. Here the CDR3 DNA reads TGTGCCAGCAGGATAGCGGCCCAAGCTAGACCAGATACGCAGTATTTT. Protein product: CASRIAAQARPDTQYF.

This chain connects TRBV11-2 to TRBJ2-1; D gene uncertain. V was pared by 6 bases and J by 4 bases, with 10 bases between. CDR1 is SGHAT and CDR2 is FQNNGV in the germline V gene. The CDR3 loop spans 13 amino acids. Here the CDR3 DNA reads TGTGCCAGCAGGGCGAGCAAGTACAATGAGCAGTTCTTC. Its protein product is CASRASKYNEQFF.

This clone has just one count. The CDR3 DNA reads as TGTGGCACATTACCCCGGGGCAATCAGCCCCAGCATTTT. Protein: CGTLPRGNQPQHF. This chain connects TRBV28 to TRBJ1-5; D not certain. Germline V CDR1 and CDR2: MDHEN, SYDVKM. The CDR3 loop spans 13 amino acids.

This chain joins TRBV20-1 and TRBJ2-7, with 9 positions matching TRBD2. J gave up 6 bases and V 5 bases, and 2 bases lay outside the gene matches. The length of the CDR3 is 11 residues. CDR1 DFQATT and CDR2 SNEGSKA come from the germline V gene (reference sequence). CDR3 DNA sequence: TGCAGTGCTTCGACTAGCGGCGAGCAGTACTTC. It is translated as CSASTSGEQYF.

This clone has only a few counts. The CDR3 DNA is TGTGCCAGCAGTTTCCCGCTTGCCGTGGGTGGCTACACCTTC. Its protein product is CASSFPLAVGGYTF. The V call is TRBV28, the J call TRBJ1-2; D ambiguous. The CDR3 length is 14 residues. CDR1 is MDHEN, CDR2 SYDVKM, per germline. The V gene lost 3 bases and the J gene lost 7 bases, with 15 bases spanning the gap.

The chain couples TRBV4-3 to TRBJ2-3, with D tentatively TRBD1 or TRBD2 (7 bases each). The CDR3 contains 16 residues. V lost 1 base, J lost 2 bases, and 13 bases lay in between. CDR1 and CDR2 from the germline V gene are LGHNA and YSLEER. The CDR3 here is CASSQGGGGITDTQYF. The CDR3 DNA is TGCGCCAGCAGCCAAGGGGGAGGGGGCATCACAGATACGCAGTATTTT.

This clone came up once. This rearrangement joins TRBV7-6 to TRBJ2-3; possibly TRBD1 for D (5 bases). Per germline, CDR1 SGHVS and CDR2 FNYEAQ. The CDR3 length is 15 residues. Trimming removed 2 bases at V and 2 bases at J, with 11 bases between. This CDR3 reads CASSLTGAPTDTQYF. CDR3 bases: TGTGCCAGCAGCTTAACAGGTGCCCCCACAGATACGCAGTATTTT.

The chain has TRBV28 and TRBJ2-1; perhaps TRBD2 as D (6 bases). In germline, CDR1 is MDHEN, CDR2 SYDVKM. Trimming stripped 5 bases from V and 7 bases from J, with 12 bases between. CDR3 length equals 13 residues. CDR3 amino acids: CASSRVRGNEQFF. In nucleotides, the CDR3 is TGTGCCAGCAGTCGTGTCCGGGGGAATGAGCAGTTCTTC. The whole variable domain, filled in from reference TRBV28 and TRBJ2-1, reads DVKVTQSSRYLVKRTGEKVFLECVQDMDHENMFWYRQDPGLGLRLIYFSYDVKMKEKGDIPEGYSVSREKKERFSLILESASTNQTSMYLCASSRVRGNEQFFGPGTRLTVL.

The V gene is TRBV28, the J gene TRBJ2-5, with no clear D. The V gene's germline CDR1 is MDHEN and CDR2 SYDVKM. The CDR3 is 13 amino acids. V was shortened by 6 bases and J by 3 bases, with 11 bases between the two germline ends. CDR3 loop: CASSSPSKETQYF. In DNA, the CDR3 is TGTGCCAGCAGCAGCCCCTCTAAAGAGACCCAGTACTTC.

The chain combines TRBV2 with TRBJ2-7, with TRBD1 identical over 8 bases. The V gene's germline CDR1 is SNHLY and CDR2 FYNNEI. Germline trimming cut 5 bases from V and 3 bases from J; bases unmatched to any gene: 6. The length of the CDR3 is 14 residues. As DNA, the CDR3 is TGTGCCAGCAGTTTGGGACAGGAATACTACGAGCAGTACTTC. Translated: CASSLGQEYYEQYF.

The chain has TRBV4-3 and TRBJ2-1, with 12 bases fitting TRBD2. There are 16 residues in the CDR3. Germline-derived CDR1 and CDR2 are LGHNA and YSLEER. V lost 0 bases and J lost 8; bases outside the gene matches: 5. The CDR3 loop reads CASSQEASGRADEQFF. DNA for the CDR3: TGCGCCAGCAGCCAAGAGGCTAGCGGGAGGGCCGATGAGCAGTTCTTC.

The chain employs TRBV6-1 and TRBJ1-1, with D possibly being TRBD1 (6 bases). V was pared by 1 base and J by 7 bases, with 13 bases between. Germline-derived CDR1 and CDR2 are MNHNS and SASEGT. The CDR3 consists of 14 residues. The CDR3 DNA follows: TGTGCCAGCAGTGAAGATGGGACACAGAATGAAGCTTTCTTT. Its translation: CASSEDGTQNEAFF.

This rearrangement joins TRBV11-2 to TRBJ2-1; D is uncertain. Germline V gene lookup returns CDR1 SGHAT and CDR2 FQNNGV. The CDR3 runs 11 residues. V lost 1 base and J 10 bases, leaving 5 bases between the germline ends. The CDR3 DNA is TGTGCCAGCAGCTTAGGAGAGGAGCAGTTCTTC. Protein product: CASSLGEEQFF.

V is TRBV11-3 and J is TRBJ2-6; D is unclear. The V end was cut by 2 bases, the J end by 2 bases, with 4 bases between. CDR1 is SGHNT, CDR2 YENEEA, per germline. The CDR3 spans 14 residues. CDR3 loop: CASSLTTGANVLTF. CDR3 bases: TGTGCCAGCAGCTTAACTACTGGGGCCAACGTCCTGACTTTC.

This clone occurred a few times. This sequence joins TRBV2 and TRBJ2-7; D may match TRBD1 or TRBD2 (5 bases each). The CDR3 has 12 amino acids. Germline values: CDR1 SNHLY, CDR2 FYNNEI. V lost 11 bases, J lost 1 base, and 12 bases lay in between. The CDR3 nucleotides are TGTGCCGGCCGGGACCAGTCCTACGAGCAGTACTTC. Translation gives CAGRDQSYEQYF.

The V and J genes are TRBV18 and TRBJ1-1; D is ambiguous. This CDR3 region has 13 residues. Germline V gene sequence: CDR1 KGHSH, CDR2 LQKENI. The ends were cut back, 0 bases at V and 2 bases at J, with 4 bases in the middle. The CDR3 loop is CASSPPDNTEAFF. In DNA form, the CDR3 reads TGTGCCAGCTCACCACCCGACAACACTGAAGCTTTCTTT.

This clone has just one count. V usage is TRBV5-1 and J usage is TRBJ2-7, with D maybe TRBD2 (6 bases). The germline V and J ends were trimmed by 4 bases and 4 bases, with 15 bases remaining between them. Germline V gives CDR1 SGHRS, CDR2 YFSETQ. This CDR3 region has 14 residues. The chain's CDR3 is CASSLTGVRYEQYF. The DNA of the CDR3 is TGCGCCAGCAGCCTTACGGGAGTACGGTACGAGCAGTACTTC. The whole variable domain, filled in from reference TRBV5-1 and TRBJ2-7, reads KAGVTQTPRYLIKTRGQQVTLSCSPISGHRSVSWYQQTPGQGLQFLFEYFSETQRNKGNFPGRFSGRQFSNSRSEMNVSTLELGDSALYLCASSLTGVRYEQYFGPGTRLTVT.